This TCR beta chain stems from a study of cytomegalovirus exposure and HLA in healthy donors. Study conclusions and caveats: Most TCR sequences showed up rarely, but some public TCRs showed up in many donors. V- and J-gene trimming of TCR beta was linked (in a later analysis) to a missense DCLRE1C variant.

The CDR3 runs to 13 residues. Looked up from germline, CDR1 is SSHAT and CDR2 is FNYEAQ (reference sequence). The PCR used 60 Vbeta and 13 Jbeta primers. Method: immunoSEQ multiplex PCR; TCRdb's copy keeps in-frame clones and lacks some. Among 120,000 to 150,000 clones listed, 80% were seen once. For this clone: Antigen specificity is unknown. The junction departs from germline at one end; a sequencing error may be responsible.

Donors consisted of healthy bone marrow donors. The gene calls are TRBV7-7 and TRBJ2-3; D remains ambiguous. Sequenced material: PBMCs. The TCR was taken from a female donor in good health and CMV-seronegative. The CDR3 loop is CASSHRGTDTQYF. DNA for the CDR3: TGTGCTAGCAGCCACCGAGGCACAGATACGCAGTATTTT.